Shown below are 30 T cell receptor beta chains from a single sample sequenced in a study of blood T cell repertoires in COVID-19. Clones were read by immunoSEQ multiplex PCR, and TCRdb kept only the in-frame ones, dropping some. Of around 88,000 clones in the sample, 81% are singletons; the top ten hold about 11%. The sample taken for sequencing was peripheral blood. All receptors derive from a woman of 80 years or more with acute or convalescent COVID-19.

The chain carries TRBV13 and TRBJ1-1, with 8 positions matching TRBD1. The CDR3 is 12 residues long. Germline assignment: CDR1 PRHDT and CDR2 FYEKMQ (reference sequence). The trim removed 3 bases at V and 12 bases at J, leaving 6 bases unmatched. In nucleotides, the CDR3 is TGTGCCAGCAGCTTCCGGACAGGGAATCCTTTCTTT. Amino acid sequence: CASSFRTGNPFF. Complete variable domain (other parts from reference TRBV13 and TRBJ1-1): AAGVIQSPRHLIKEKRETATLKCYPIPRHDTVYWYQQGPGQDPQFLISFYEKMQSDKGSIPDRFSAQQFSDYHSELNMSSLELGDSALYFCASSFRTGNPFFGQGTRLTVV.

This rearrangement joins TRBV6-4 to TRBJ1-2, with a possible D match to TRBD1 (5 bases). The CDR3 extends over 15 amino acids. With 6 bases removed from V and 0 bases from J, the gap between germline ends came to 14 bases. Germline V gene lookup returns CDR1 MRHNA and CDR2 SNTAGT. CDR3 bases: TGTGCCAGCAGACAACAGGTTACTCCTAACTATGGCTACACCTTC. This translates into CASRQQVTPNYGYTF.

The chain recombines TRBV5-6 with TRBJ1-6; no reliable D call. Germline lookup yields CDR1 SGHDT and CDR2 YYEEEE. This CDR3 spans 14 amino acids. Trimming took 4 bases from V and 9 from J, leaving 14 bases between them. CDR3 sequence: CASSRGNTGSPLHF. Written as DNA, the CDR3 is TGTGCCAGCAGCCGCGGGAACACGGGTTCACCCCTCCACTTT.

This clone has more than one count but fewer than ten. This CDR3 reads CATRGTSTEAFF. In DNA, the CDR3 is TGTGCCACCAGGGGGACATCGACTGAAGCTTTCTTT. The chain has TRBV24-1 and TRBJ1-1; D is perhaps TRBD1 (6 bases). This CDR3 region has 12 residues. The germline gives CDR1 KGHDR, CDR2 SFDVKD. The V end was cut by 7 bases, the J end by 5 bases, with 10 bases between.

This rearrangement joins TRBV10-3 to TRBJ2-1; 14 bases map to TRBD2. CDR1 and CDR2 (germline): ENHRY, SYGVKD. V was pared by 10 bases and J by 8 bases, with 4 bases of the junction left unmatched. The CDR3 has 13 amino acids. The CDR3 nucleotides are TGTGCCACCGGGACTAGCGGGGGCTATGAGCAGTTCTTC. Amino acid sequence: CATGTSGGYEQFF.

The chain uses TRBV5-1 and TRBJ2-1, with TRBD1 matching over 7 bases. The CDR3 is made up of 16 amino acids. Germline lookup yields CDR1 SGHRS and CDR2 YFSETQ. The J segment lost 5 bases and the V segment lost 0 bases, leaving 8 bases of the junction unmatched. The CDR3 is CASSLDKGAPDNEQFF. The CDR3 DNA sequence: TGCGCCAGCAGCTTGGATAAGGGGGCGCCGGACAATGAGCAGTTCTTC.

The chain links TRBV25-1 to TRBJ1-3; possible D gene TRBD1, 6 bases. V was pared by 1 base and J by 3 bases, with 13 bases between. The germline CDR1 and CDR2 sequences are MGHDK and SYGVNS. The CDR3 runs 16 residues. The CDR3 sequence: CASSESRTGLGNTIYF. DNA for the CDR3: TGTGCCAGCAGTGAATCCCGAACAGGGCTTGGAAACACCATATATTTT.

The V and J genes are TRBV11-2 and TRBJ2-1, with 10 nucleotides matching TRBD1. The CDR3 length is 18 residues. CDR1 SGHAT and CDR2 FQNNGV come from the germline V gene. V lost 1 base to trimming and J lost 9 bases; unmatched junction nucleotides: 15. CDR3 sequence (DNA): TGTGCCAGCAGCTTAGGGGCGTTTGGGGGACAGGGGTATGTTGAGCAGTTCTTC. It specifies CASSLGAFGGQGYVEQFF.

This chain joins TRBV30 and TRBJ1-6; D is unclear. The V gene lost 4 bases and the J gene lost 7 bases, with 11 bases spanning the gap. Germline CDR1 and CDR2: GTSNPN and SVGIG (reference sequence). The CDR3 consists of 13 residues. This CDR3 is CAWNRDRNSPLHF. The DNA for the CDR3 is TGTGCCTGGAATCGGGATAGAAATTCACCCCTCCACTTT. The full variable domain, in which reference TRBV30 and TRBJ1-6 provide the parts outside the CDR3, is SQTIHQWPATLVQPVGSPLSLECTVEGTSNPNLYWYRQAAGRGLQLLFYSVGIGQISSEVPQNLSASRPQDRQFILSSKKLLLSDSGFYLCAWNRDRNSPLHFGNGTRLTVT.

The V call is TRBV6-2 or TRBV6-3, the J call TRBJ2-7, with D possibly being TRBD2 (6 bases). CDR3 length: 16 residues. Germline V gives CDR1 MNHEY, CDR2 SVGEGT. V was cut by 0 bases and J by 9 bases, with 21 bases left in between. The CDR3 sequence is CASSYSTMGGGAPQYF. In nucleotides, the CDR3 is TGTGCCAGCAGTTACTCGACGATGGGGGGAGGAGCCCCGCAGTACTTC.

V and J are TRBV28 and TRBJ2-7; D is unresolved. Per germline, CDR1 MDHEN and CDR2 SYDVKM. The CDR3 covers 15 residues. Trimming removed 5 bases at V and 3 bases at J, with 17 bases between. The DNA of the CDR3 is TGTGCCAGCAGTCCGTCCGGCGGAGACGGCTACGAGCAGTACTTC. Protein product: CASSPSGGDGYEQYF.

This clone was observed once. The chain is built from TRBV13 and TRBJ2-5, with D possibly TRBD2 on 6 matching bases. Germline V gene lookup returns CDR1 PRHDT and CDR2 FYEKMQ (reference sequence). This CDR3 spans 17 amino acids. Trimming removed 5 bases at V and 1 base at J, with 20 bases between. CDR3 amino acids: CASSGTGGALTQETQYF. The DNA for the CDR3 is TGTGCCAGCAGCGGGACCGGCGGGGCACTCACCCAAGAGACCCAGTACTTC. Using reference TRBV13 and TRBJ2-5 for the parts outside the CDR3, the full variable domain is AAGVIQSPRHLIKEKRETATLKCYPIPRHDTVYWYQQGPGQDPQFLISFYEKMQSDKGSIPDRFSAQQFSDYHSELNMSSLELGDSALYFCASSGTGGALTQETQYFGPGTRLLVL.

V usage is TRBV7-2 and J usage is TRBJ1-2, with a weak D call TRBD1 (5 bases). The CDR3 covers 12 residues. V was clipped by 6 bases and J by 7 bases, with 12 bases between them. CDR1 is SGHTA and CDR2 is FQGNSA in the germline V gene. Here the CDR3 reads CASSSDRLGYTF. In DNA, the CDR3 is TGTGCCAGCAGTTCAGACAGACTTGGCTACACCTTC.

This clone was observed a handful of times. The chain carries TRBV5-4 and TRBJ2-6, with 8 bases aligning to TRBD2. The germline CDR1 and CDR2 sequences are SGHNT and YYREEE (reference sequence). The V and J ends lost 4 bases and 7 bases, in that order; junction bases with no gene match: 10. This CDR3 has 16 residues. The CDR3 nucleotides read TGTGCCAGCAGCCCCGGGGGGGGCGGGAAAGCCAACGTCCTGACTTTC. Protein sequence: CASSPGGGGKANVLTF.

The chain carries TRBV3-1 (or the pseudogene TRBV3-2) and TRBJ2-6; D might be TRBD1 (5 bases). Germline loops: CDR1 LGHDT, CDR2 YNNKEL (reference sequence). With 4 bases removed from V and 1 base from J, the gap between germline ends came to 11 bases. This CDR3 comprises 16 residues. Here the CDR3 reads CASSRRQPSGANVLTF. CDR3 sequence (DNA): TGTGCCAGCAGCCGCCGACAGCCATCTGGGGCCAACGTCCTGACTTTC.

J is TRBJ2-7 and V is TRBV5-1; 10 positions match TRBD2. Trimming cost V 1 base and J 2 bases; bases outside gene matches: 6. The germline V gene encodes CDR1 SGHRS and CDR2 YFSETQ. CDR3 length: 16 residues. CDR3 in amino acids: CASSLSSGGQTYEQYF. CDR3 nucleotides: TGCGCCAGCAGCTTGAGTAGCGGGGGGCAGACCTACGAGCAGTACTTC.

This chain uses TRBV6-5 with TRBJ1-6; D is possibly TRBD1 (5 bases). This CDR3 spans 13 amino acids. The germline V and J ends were trimmed by 7 bases and 10 bases, with 14 bases remaining between them. Germline V gene lookup returns CDR1 MNHEY and CDR2 SVGAGI. CDR3 sequence (DNA): TGTGCCAGCACCCAGGAAAGGGGATCACCCCTCCACTTT. This sequence encodes CASTQERGSPLHF.

V and J are TRBV28 and TRBJ1-5, with D maybe TRBD1 (5 bases). The germline V gene encodes CDR1 MDHEN and CDR2 SYDVKM. This CDR3 has 16 residues. The V gene lost 6 bases and the J gene lost 3 bases, with 18 bases spanning the gap. For the CDR3, the DNA is TGTGCCAGCAGACCCATGGGCACAGGAGACAATCAGCCCCAGCATTTT. This translates into CASRPMGTGDNQPQHF.

The V call is TRBV14, the J call TRBJ1-2, with 12 bases fitting TRBD1. Trimming took 4 bases from V and 8 from J; bases not matched to a gene: 11. The CDR3 contains 16 residues. The germline V gene encodes CDR1 SGHDN and CDR2 FVKESK. CDR3 in amino acids: CASSPLKGQGARGYTF. CDR3 DNA sequence: TGTGCCAGCAGCCCTCTAAAGGGACAGGGGGCGCGGGGCTACACCTTC.

This chain uses TRBV28 with TRBJ2-1, with 9 bases fitting TRBD1. The CDR3 spans 15 residues. Germline V gives CDR1 MDHEN, CDR2 SYDVKM. J was trimmed by 7 bases and V by 6 bases; bases with no gene match: 10. The CDR3 DNA reads as TGTGCCAGCAGCCCCCCGGGACAGGGTCTTAATGAGCAGTTCTTC. It specifies CASSPPGQGLNEQFF.

This chain joins TRBV6-5 and TRBJ1-5; no clear D gene. Trimming took 8 bases from V and 4 from J, leaving 9 bases between them. CDR3 length equals 12 residues. Looked up from germline, CDR1 is MNHEY and CDR2 is SVGAGI. CDR3 protein: CASSYGNQPQHF. CDR3 bases: TGTGCCAGCTCCTACGGTAATCAGCCCCAGCATTTT.

The chain links TRBV19 to TRBJ1-1; the D is unclear. Germline-derived CDR1 and CDR2 are LNHDA and SQIVND (reference sequence). V was pared by 9 bases and J by 7 bases, with 15 bases between. This CDR3 is 12 amino acids long. This CDR3 is CASRRMADEAFF. The CDR3 DNA reads as TGTGCCAGCCGTCGTATGGCGGATGAAGCTTTCTTT.

The CDR3 region is CASSQGVKAGAGNTIYF. Written as DNA, the CDR3 is TGTGCCAGCAGCCAAGGTGTCAAGGCAGGGGCTGGAAACACCATATATTTT. This chain uses TRBV3-1 (or the pseudogene TRBV3-2) with TRBJ1-3; a weak D match, TRBD1 (6 bases). This CDR3 has 17 amino acids. The V end lost 1 base, the J end lost 2 bases, and 15 bases lay between the germline ends. Germline CDR1 LGHDT, CDR2 YNNKEL (reference sequence).

This chain connects TRBV7-8 to TRBJ1-3; no firm D call. CDR1 and CDR2 from the germline V gene are SGHVS and FQNEAQ. V gave up 0 bases and J gave up 11 bases, with 23 bases separating them. This CDR3 is 17 amino acids long. CDR3 sequence reads: CASSLAAGGRLASPIYF. Written as DNA, the CDR3 is TGTGCCAGCAGCTTAGCGGCGGGAGGGAGGTTAGCCAGTCCCATATATTTT.

The chain joins TRBV5-4 to TRBJ2-5, with TRBD2 matching 9 bases. CDR3 length: 16 residues. Germline V lookup: CDR1 SGHNT, CDR2 YYREEE (reference sequence). V gave up 4 bases and J gave up 2 bases; unmatched junction bases: 9. CDR3: CASSRRSSGVQETQYF. CDR3 in DNA: TGTGCCAGCAGCCGACGGTCTAGCGGGGTTCAAGAGACCCAGTACTTC.

The genes are TRBV19 and TRBJ1-6; 9 bases agree with TRBD1. CDR3 length: 14 residues. Germline V gene lookup returns CDR1 LNHDA and CDR2 SQIVND (reference sequence). Trimming took 7 bases from V and 9 from J; bases not matched to a gene: 7. The chain's CDR3 is CASTTGTGISPLHF. In DNA, the CDR3 is TGTGCCAGTACCACCGGGACAGGGATTTCACCCCTCCACTTT.

Here the CDR3 DNA reads TGTGCCAGCAGCGGGGGGGGGAGGAGGACTGAAGCTTTCTTT. This codes for CASSGGGRRTEAFF. The chain has TRBV6-5 and TRBJ1-1; D possibly corresponds to TRBD1 (5 bases). Trimming stripped 6 bases from V and 5 bases from J, with 16 bases between. The germline CDR1 and CDR2 sequences are MNHEY and SVGAGI. This CDR3 spans 14 amino acids.

The chain carries TRBV28 and TRBJ2-3; D is ambiguous. The CDR3 extends over 14 amino acids. Trimming removed 3 bases from V and 1 base from J, with 8 bases in between. Germline V lookup: CDR1 MDHEN, CDR2 SYDVKM. For the CDR3, the DNA is TGTGCCAGCAGTTTGGGCATTCGCACAGATACGCAGTATTTT. This codes for CASSLGIRTDTQYF.

This CDR3 reads CASSSTPGQGAWPQHF. The CDR3 DNA sequence: TGTGCCAGCAGTTCCACCCCGGGACAGGGGGCTTGGCCCCAGCATTTT. V usage is TRBV28 and J usage is TRBJ1-5; 12 nucleotides agree with TRBD1. The CDR3 spans 16 residues. The germline CDR1 and CDR2 sequences are MDHEN and SYDVKM. The trim removed 4 bases at V and 9 bases at J, leaving 10 bases unmatched.

The chain is built from TRBV5-5 and TRBJ2-3; 10 bases are a match to TRBD2. V lost 2 bases and J lost 2; bases outside the gene matches: 2. The CDR3 is made up of 15 amino acids. Germline V gene data show CDR1 as SGHKS and CDR2 as YYEKEE (reference sequence). The CDR3 sequence is CASSLLAGHTDTQYF. The CDR3 nucleotides read TGTGCCAGCAGCTTACTAGCGGGGCACACAGATACGCAGTATTTT.